Following are 24 T cell receptor beta chains from one sample sequenced in a study of T cell clones after liver transplantation. Clones were read by immunoSEQ multiplex PCR, and TCRdb kept only the in-frame ones, dropping some. In the table there are around 19,000 clones, around 90% of which are singletons. The sample in question was CD8+ T cells from blood, obtained before liver transplant. Source of these receptors: a human donor who received a liver transplant.

This chain connects TRBV7-8 to TRBJ2-3, with D tentatively TRBD2 (7 bases). Trimming pared 2 bases from V and 5 bases from J, leaving 14 bases between. The CDR3 is made up of 15 amino acids. Per germline, CDR1 SGHVS and CDR2 FQNEAQ. The chain's CDR3 is CASSLLGGHVDTQYF. For the CDR3, the DNA is TGTGCCAGCAGCTTATTGGGGGGGCATGTAGATACGCAGTATTTT.

The J gene is TRBJ2-1, the V gene TRBV9; possibly TRBD2 for D (5 bases). Germline V gene sequence: CDR1 SGDLS, CDR2 YYNGEE. The V end was cut by 4 bases, the J end by 8 bases, with 7 bases between. The CDR3 contains 11 residues. CDR3 region: CASSPGYEQFF. Written as DNA, the CDR3 is TGTGCCAGCAGCCCGGGGTATGAGCAGTTCTTC. Supplemented by reference TRBV9 and TRBJ2-1, the full variable domain reads DSGVTQTPKHLITATGQRVTLRCSPRSGDLSVYWYQQSLDQGLQFLIQYYNGEERAKGNILERFSAQQFPDLHSELNLSSLELGDSALYFCASSPGYEQFFGPGTRLTVL.

V and J are TRBV6-1 and TRBJ2-1; possibly TRBD2 for D (5 bases). This CDR3 contains 13 residues. The germline CDR1 and CDR2 sequences are MNHNS and SASEGT. The V end lost 5 bases, the J end lost 2 bases, and 7 bases lay between the germline ends. CDR3 sequence: CASSKLAYNEQFF. The CDR3 bases are TGTGCCAGCAGTAAACTAGCCTACAATGAGCAGTTCTTC.

The CDR3 DNA follows: TGTGCCAGTACTGCTAGCGGGGTAAACAATGAGCAGTTCTTC. Its translation is CASTASGVNNEQFF. The chain combines TRBV19 with TRBJ2-1; 9 nucleotides match TRBD2. The CDR3 is 14 residues long. Losses at the gene ends were 7 bases for V and 5 bases for J; bases not matched to a gene: 6. Per germline, CDR1 LNHDA and CDR2 SQIVND (reference sequence).

The CDR3 protein is CASGLAGYTDTQYF. CDR3 sequence (DNA): TGTGCCAGCGGACTAGCGGGGTACACAGATACGCAGTATTTT. This chain uses TRBV27 with TRBJ2-3; TRBD2 matches at 12 bases. Germline CDR1 reads MNHEY; CDR2 reads SMNVEV (reference sequence). CDR3 length: 14 amino acids. V shed 8 bases and J 2 bases; nucleotides not matched to a gene: 2.

The rearrangement joins TRBV19 to TRBJ1-3; no clear D. Germline lookup yields CDR1 LNHDA and CDR2 SQIVND (reference sequence). V shed 10 bases and J shed 0 bases, with 16 bases lying between them. The CDR3 extends over 15 amino acids. CDR3 loop: CATPGVGPSGNTIYF. The CDR3, as DNA: TGTGCCACCCCGGGCGTAGGTCCCTCTGGAAACACCATATATTTT.

The chain carries TRBV19 and TRBJ2-7; 7 nucleotides match TRBD1. Germline V lookup: CDR1 LNHDA, CDR2 SQIVND (reference sequence). CDR3 size: 14 residues. V lost 3 bases, J lost 3 bases, and 5 bases stayed unmatched. The CDR3 nucleotides read TGTGCCAGTAGTATCGACAGGGACCTCTACGAGCAGTACTTC. Its protein is CASSIDRDLYEQYF. Complete variable domain (other parts from reference TRBV19 and TRBJ2-7): DGGITQSPKYLFRKEGQNVTLSCEQNLNHDAMYWYRQDPGQGLRLIYYSQIVNDFQKGDIAEGYSVSREKKESFPLTVTSAQKNPTAFYLCASSIDRDLYEQYFGPGTRLTVT.

The chain uses TRBV11-2 and TRBJ2-7; tentatively, D is TRBD1 (6 bases). The CDR3 is made up of 14 amino acids. Trimming pared 5 bases from V and 3 bases from J, leaving 14 bases between. Germline CDR1 is SGHAT and CDR2 is FQNNGV. Here the CDR3 reads CASSPPPQGYEQYF. The CDR3 coding sequence is TGTGCCAGCAGCCCCCCCCCACAGGGCTACGAGCAGTACTTC.

The V call is TRBV5-1, the J call TRBJ2-5; 9 nucleotides line up with TRBD1. The V and J ends lost 4 bases and 3 bases, in that order; junction bases with no gene match: 4. This CDR3 comprises 14 residues. The germline gives CDR1 SGHRS, CDR2 YFSETQ. The CDR3 region has the DNA TGCGCCAGCAGCCCGGGACAGGGAGAAGAGACCCAGTACTTC. Translation: CASSPGQGEETQYF.

J is TRBJ1-1 and V is TRBV27; D call uncertain. The V gene lost 8 bases and the J gene lost 1 base, with 11 bases spanning the gap. The CDR3 consists of 13 residues. Germline values: CDR1 MNHEY, CDR2 SMNVEV (reference sequence). CDR3 in amino acids: CASGYTQNTEAFF. CDR3 coding DNA: TGTGCCAGCGGCTACACACAGAACACTGAAGCTTTCTTT.

The chain carries TRBV6-1 and TRBJ2-7, with D possibly matching TRBD2 (5 bases). Between the trimmed V and J ends, which lost 2 bases and 6 bases, there was a span of 8 bases. The CDR3 is 12 residues long. CDR1 and CDR2 from the germline V gene are MNHNS and SASEGT. CDR3 sequence reads: CASSETRREQYF. Here the CDR3 DNA reads TGTGCCAGCAGTGAAACTAGACGCGAGCAGTACTTC.

The V call is TRBV27, the J call TRBJ2-7, with 7 bases matching TRBD1. V dropped 3 bases and J dropped 2; count of bases not matched to a gene: 7. The CDR3 sequence is 15 residues long. Germline values: CDR1 MNHEY, CDR2 SMNVEV (reference sequence). CDR3 sequence reads: CASSFSTGSPYEQYF. The CDR3 DNA follows: TGTGCCAGCAGTTTCTCGACAGGGAGTCCCTACGAGCAGTACTTC.

The chain carries TRBV9 and TRBJ2-5, with TRBD2 matching over 8 bases. After removal of 4 bases from V and 1 base from J, the junction contained 6 bases not matched to a gene. The CDR3 runs 15 residues. CDR1 is SGDLS, CDR2 YYNGEE, per germline. The CDR3 nucleotides are TGTGCCAGCAGCCCCCCGGGGGGGGGCCAAGAGACCCAGTACTTC. Residues: CASSPPGGGQETQYF.

This clone is a singleton in its sample. The chain carries TRBV4-1 and TRBJ2-1; TRBD2 might be the D (6 bases). Germline V gene data show CDR1 as MGHRA and CDR2 as YSYEKL. This CDR3 is built from 16 residues. V was trimmed by 4 bases and J by 8 bases, leaving 21 bases between them. Here the CDR3 DNA reads TGCGCCAGCAGCCCCCCGGGCAGCGTGGGGGAGGATGAGCAGTTCTTC. Amino acids: CASSPPGSVGEDEQFF.

The chain couples TRBV5-1 to TRBJ2-5; the D gene is possibly TRBD1 (6 bases). Trimming took 7 bases from V and 5 from J, leaving 18 bases between them. The CDR3 runs to 14 residues. In germline, CDR1 is SGHRS, CDR2 YFSETQ. CDR3 residues: CASALTGWRETQYF. CDR3 DNA sequence: TGCGCCAGCGCCTTGACAGGCTGGAGGGAGACCCAGTACTTC.

The chain joins TRBV29-1 to TRBJ1-2; unclear D gene. Germline CDR1 SQVTM, CDR2 ANQGSEA. The CDR3 consists of 14 residues. With 1 base removed from V and 8 bases from J, the gap between germline ends came to 17 bases. CDR3 sequence: CSVEGSIQTGGYTF. The CDR3 DNA reads TGCAGCGTTGAAGGATCGATACAAACGGGGGGCTACACCTTC.

The chain recombines TRBV7-8 with TRBJ2-1, with D perhaps assigned TRBD1 or TRBD2 (5 bases each). CDR1 is SGHVS, CDR2 FQNEAQ, per germline. Between the trimmed V and J ends, which lost 4 bases and 2 bases, there was a span of 12 bases. CDR3 length: 15 amino acids. The CDR3 here is CASSSGRDPYNEQFF. In DNA, the CDR3 is TGTGCCAGCAGCTCGGGACGGGACCCCTACAATGAGCAGTTCTTC.

The chain links TRBV2 to TRBJ2-2; TRBD2 agrees at 14 bases. This CDR3 is built from 16 residues. The V segment lost 5 bases and the J segment 5 bases; nucleotides outside the gene matches: 4. Germline CDR1 SNHLY, CDR2 FYNNEI. The CDR3 sequence: CASSRTSGRKTGELFF. The CDR3 bases are TGTGCCAGCAGTAGGACTAGCGGGAGGAAAACCGGGGAGCTGTTTTTT.

V is TRBV2 and J is TRBJ2-7; no clear D gene. The CDR3 consists of 10 residues. V gave up 4 bases and J gave up 7 bases, with 5 bases separating them. Germline V gene lookup returns CDR1 SNHLY and CDR2 FYNNEI. The DNA of the CDR3 is TGTGCCAGCAGTGTCAGGGAGCAGTACTTC. Amino acid sequence: CASSVREQYF.

The chain combines TRBV9 with TRBJ2-1, with a possible D match to TRBD2 (6 bases). This CDR3 region has 15 residues. V shed 6 bases and J shed 0 bases, with 13 bases lying between them. In germline, CDR1 is SGDLS, CDR2 YYNGEE. The CDR3 nucleotides are TGTGCCAGCACCGGGGACGGGAGCTCCTACAATGAGCAGTTCTTC. This encodes CASTGDGSSYNEQFF.

The V call is TRBV5-1, the J call TRBJ2-1, with D possibly being TRBD2 (6 bases). This CDR3 has 15 amino acids. Germline CDR1 and CDR2: SGHRS and YFSETQ. Trimming removed 7 bases from V and 3 bases from J, with 17 bases in between. CDR3 region: CASQEEGVGYNEQFF. In nucleotides, the CDR3 is TGCGCCAGCCAGGAGGAGGGAGTAGGCTACAATGAGCAGTTCTTC.

V and J are TRBV11-2 and TRBJ2-3; TRBD2 might be the D (6 bases). The CDR3 length is 18 residues. Germline-derived CDR1 and CDR2 are SGHAT and FQNNGV. The V gene lost 4 bases and the J gene lost 1 base, with 21 bases spanning the gap. CDR3 sequence reads: CASSSHAGTWEGTDTQYF. CDR3 bases: TGTGCCAGCAGCTCCCATGCGGGAACTTGGGAGGGCACAGATACGCAGTATTTT.

The chain has TRBV6-5 and TRBJ2-7, with D possibly matching TRBD2 (5 bases). CDR3 length: 12 amino acids. Germline V gene sequence: CDR1 MNHEY, CDR2 SVGAGI. V was shortened by 4 bases and J by 4 bases, with 8 bases between the two germline ends. CDR3 sequence: CASSSEGYEQYF. For the CDR3, the DNA is TGTGCCAGCAGTTCCGAGGGATACGAGCAGTACTTC.

Only one count was recorded for this clone. The V call is TRBV29-1, the J call TRBJ1-2; the D gene is possibly TRBD1 (5 bases). Germline CDR1 SQVTM, CDR2 ANQGSEA. Between the trimmed V and J ends, which lost 7 bases and 6 bases, there was a span of 21 bases. CDR3 length equals 14 residues. The CDR3 here is CSALLGRHGDGYTF. The CDR3 nucleotides read TGCAGCGCCCTCCTGGGGCGGCACGGTGATGGCTACACCTTC.